These T cell receptor beta chains were read from a single sample in a study of OX40 agonist ivuxolimab in advanced cancers. Some clones are missing from TCRdb's copy, which holds only in-frame ones; the method was immunoSEQ multiplex PCR. The data show about 67,000 clones, roughly nine tenths seen once. The source material was CD4+ or CD8+ T cells sorted from blood, sampled in a trial of the OX40 agonist ivuxolimab. These receptors were obtained from an adult with an advanced solid tumor such as melanoma, head and neck, liver or kidney cancer. Each CDR3 is given with its conserved first and last residue. Each record gives: V gene, clone size, D gene, J gene, CDR3 DNA, CDR3 protein. D genes are given only for firm matches. Only part of the rows carry a size: once, few, many, or a class if the clone is expanded.

V: TRBV5-1; size: NA; D: TRBD1; J: TRBJ1-6; DNA: TGCGCCAGCAGCCTTGAACGACGGACAGGGTATAATTCACCCCTCCACTTT; CDR3: CASSLERRTGYNSPLHF
V: TRBV28; size: NA; D: NA; J: TRBJ2-7; DNA: TGTGCCAGCAGCCCGACAAGCGGAGCCAACTACGAGCAGTACTTC; CDR3: CASSPTSGANYEQYF
V: TRBV20-1; size: NA; D: NA; J: TRBJ2-1; DNA: TGCAGTGCTATAGGCAATGAGCAGTTCTTC; CDR3: CSAIGNEQFF
V: TRBV7-2; size: NA; D: TRBD1; J: TRBJ1-1; DNA: TGTGCCAGCAGCTTCGGCAGGGGGCGCGGAGTGAGTGAAGCTTTCTTT; CDR3: CASSFGRGRGVSEAFF
V: TRBV27; size: NA; D: TRBD1; J: TRBJ2-7; DNA: TGTGCCAGCAGTACACAGGGGTATAGCTCCTACGAGCAGTACTTC; CDR3: CASSTQGYSSYEQYF
V: TRBV19; size: NA; D: TRBD1; J: TRBJ2-7; DNA: TGTGCCAGTAGTACTCAGGGGGCCGGCGAGCAGTACTTC; CDR3: CASSTQGAGEQYF
V: TRBV5-1; size: NA; D: NA; J: TRBJ1-1; DNA: TGCGCCAGCACCCGGGGCCCCCCGAACACTGAAGCTTTCTTT; CDR3: CASTRGPPNTEAFF
V: TRBV10-3; size: NA; D: TRBD2; J: TRBJ2-2; DNA: TGTGCCATCAGGACTAGCGGGGGGTTAAACACCGGGGAGCTGTTTTTT; CDR3: CAIRTSGGLNTGELFF
V: TRBV18; size: NA; D: TRBD1; J: TRBJ1-5; DNA: TGTGCCAGCTCACCCCAGGGGGAACAGCCCCAGCATTTT; CDR3: CASSPQGEQPQHF
V: TRBV7-9; size: NA; D: NA; J: TRBJ2-1; DNA: TGTGCCAGCAGCCCAACGGGACCATACAATGAGCAGTTCTTC; CDR3: CASSPTGPYNEQFF
V: TRBV10-3; size: NA; D: TRBD2; J: TRBJ2-5; DNA: TGTGCCATCAGCGCTCTAGCGGGGGCTCAAGAGACCCAGTACTTC; CDR3: CAISALAGAQETQYF
V: TRBV2; size: NA; D: TRBD1; J: TRBJ1-4; DNA: TGTGCCAGCAGTGCAGAGGCAGGGGGTGAAAAACTGTTTTTT; CDR3: CASSAEAGGEKLFF
V: TRBV6-5; size: NA; D: TRBD1; J: TRBJ2-7; DNA: TGTGCCAGCAGTTACTCTCGACAGGGTTCCTACGAGCAGTACTTC; CDR3: CASSYSRQGSYEQYF
V: TRBV7-8; size: once; D: NA; J: TRBJ2-1; DNA: TGTGCCAGCAGCTTTGGGCCCAGTGAGCAGTTCTTC; CDR3: CASSFGPSEQFF
V: TRBV7-9; size: NA; D: TRBD1; J: TRBJ2-7; DNA: TGTGCCAGCAGCGGCGATTGGGACAGGGATTACGAGCAGTACTTC; CDR3: CASSGDWDRDYEQYF
V: TRBV4-2; size: NA; D: TRBD2; J: TRBJ2-7; DNA: TGTGCCAGCAGCCAAGACAATAGCGGGACGAACTACGAGCAGTACTTC; CDR3: CASSQDNSGTNYEQYF
V: TRBV5-1; size: NA; D: TRBD1; J: TRBJ1-4; DNA: TGCGCCAGCAGCCCAGGGGGCCCCAATGAAAAACTGTTTTTT; CDR3: CASSPGGPNEKLFF
V: TRBV18; size: NA; D: NA; J: TRBJ2-2; DNA: TGTGCCAGCTCACCAACATACCCGGACACATCCGGGGAGCTGTTTTTT; CDR3: CASSPTYPDTSGELFF
V: TRBV10-3; size: NA; D: TRBD2; J: TRBJ2-3; DNA: TGTGCCATCAGCCCTAGCGGGGGGTCCACAGATACGCAGTATTTT; CDR3: CAISPSGGSTDTQYF
V: TRBV6-5; size: NA; D: NA; J: TRBJ1-2; DNA: TGTGCCAGCAGTGGGACCAGGTCAGGGGAAATCTACACCTTC; CDR3: CASSGTRSGEIYTF
V: TRBV19; size: NA; D: TRBD1; J: TRBJ1-3; DNA: TGTGCCAGTTGGACAGGGCCCTCTGGAAACACCATATATTTT; CDR3: CASWTGPSGNTIYF
V: TRBV19; size: NA; D: NA; J: TRBJ2-2; DNA: TGTGCCAGTATAAGGAGGGAGAGCACCGGGGAGCTGTTTTTT; CDR3: CASIRRESTGELFF
V: TRBV2; size: NA; D: NA; J: TRBJ1-5; DNA: TGTGCCAGCACCCAAGAGGGGCAGCCCCAGCATTTT; CDR3: CASTQEGQPQHF
V: TRBV6-5; size: few; D: TRBD1; J: TRBJ2-7; DNA: TGTGCCAGCAGGTACAGACAGGGAGCAACCTACGAGCAGTACTTC; CDR3: CASRYRQGATYEQYF
V: TRBV2; size: NA; D: NA; J: TRBJ2-6; DNA: TGTGCCAGCAGTGGGTACCCTGGGGCCAACGTCCTGACTTTC; CDR3: CASSGYPGANVLTF
V: TRBV7-3; size: NA; D: NA; J: TRBJ2-3; DNA: TGTGCCAGCAGCTTAATCGCGGGGGCCCGGGGGGCCAATGATACGCAGTATTTT; CDR3: CASSLIAGARGANDTQYF
V: TRBV29-1; size: NA; D: NA; J: TRBJ2-3; DNA: TGCAGCGGCACCCCGGTGACAGAATCCACAGATACGCAGTATTTT; CDR3: CSGTPVTESTDTQYF
V: TRBV7-2; size: NA; D: NA; J: TRBJ2-3; DNA: TGTGCCAGCAGCTTGGTATCGCCCACAGATACGCAGTATTTT; CDR3: CASSLVSPTDTQYF
V: TRBV9; size: NA; D: NA; J: TRBJ2-3; DNA: TGTGCCAGCAGCGTAGGGGCTAGTATCACAGATACGCAGTATTTT; CDR3: CASSVGASITDTQYF
V: TRBV13; size: NA; D: NA; J: TRBJ1-5; DNA: TGTGCCAGCAGCTTAGTAGAGGGGGATCTCAATCAGCCCCAGCATTTT; CDR3: CASSLVEGDLNQPQHF
V: TRBV7-9; size: NA; D: TRBD2; J: TRBJ2-1; DNA: TGTGCCAGCAGTACCCCCTCCTCCGGGACTAGCGGGTACAATGAGCAGTTCTTC; CDR3: CASSTPSSGTSGYNEQFF
V: TRBV19; size: once; D: TRBD2; J: TRBJ2-7; DNA: TGTGCCAGTAGTACTGGGACTAGCGGGAGCAGGATAGGCTACGAGCAGTACTTC; CDR3: CASSTGTSGSRIGYEQYF
V: TRBV28; size: NA; D: TRBD1; J: TRBJ2-6; DNA: TGTGCCAGCATGGGCGTAAGACAGGGTACGCCTGGGGCCAACGTCCTGACTTTC; CDR3: CASMGVRQGTPGANVLTF
V: TRBV5-6; size: NA; D: NA; J: TRBJ1-1; DNA: TGTGCCAGCAGCTTCCGTCCCGGGTGGGGCACTGAAGCTTTCTTT; CDR3: CASSFRPGWGTEAFF
V: TRBV5-1; size: NA; D: TRBD2; J: TRBJ2-5; DNA: TGCGCCAGCAGCTTCTCCTCGGGAGGGTCGGAGACCCAGTACTTC; CDR3: CASSFSSGGSETQYF
V: TRBV19; size: NA; D: NA; J: TRBJ2-3; DNA: TGTGCCAGTAGTATATGGTCCACAGATACGCAGTATTTT; CDR3: CASSIWSTDTQYF
V: TRBV2; size: few; D: NA; J: TRBJ2-7; DNA: TGTGCCAGCAGTGACCTCCTCTCGATAAACTACGAGCAGTACTTC; CDR3: CASSDLLSINYEQYF
V: TRBV30; size: once; D: NA; J: TRBJ2-7; DNA: TGTGCCTGGAGTTCGACAGCTTGGGAGCAGTACTTC; CDR3: CAWSSTAWEQYF
V: TRBV10-1; size: NA; D: TRBD2; J: TRBJ2-5; DNA: TGCGCCAGCACCCCGGGACTAGCGGGAGGGGAGACCCAGTACTTC; CDR3: CASTPGLAGGETQYF
V: TRBV4-1; size: NA; D: TRBD1; J: TRBJ2-7; DNA: TGCGCCAGCAGCCAGGGACAGGGTATATTTGAAGAGCAGTACTTC; CDR3: CASSQGQGIFEEQYF